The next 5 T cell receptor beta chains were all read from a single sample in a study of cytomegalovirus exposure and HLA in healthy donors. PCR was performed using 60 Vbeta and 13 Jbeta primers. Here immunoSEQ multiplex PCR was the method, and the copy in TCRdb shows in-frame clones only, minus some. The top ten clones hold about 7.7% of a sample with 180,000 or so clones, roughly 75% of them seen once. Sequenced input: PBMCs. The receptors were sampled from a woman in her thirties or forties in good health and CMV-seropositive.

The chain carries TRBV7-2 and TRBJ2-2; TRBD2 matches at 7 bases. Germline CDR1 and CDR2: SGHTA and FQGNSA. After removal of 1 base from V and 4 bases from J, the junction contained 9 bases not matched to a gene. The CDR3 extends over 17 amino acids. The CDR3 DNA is TGTGCCAGCAGCTTAGGGTCTAGCGGTCAGATCACCGGGGAGCTGTTTTTT. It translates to CASSLGSSGQITGELFF.

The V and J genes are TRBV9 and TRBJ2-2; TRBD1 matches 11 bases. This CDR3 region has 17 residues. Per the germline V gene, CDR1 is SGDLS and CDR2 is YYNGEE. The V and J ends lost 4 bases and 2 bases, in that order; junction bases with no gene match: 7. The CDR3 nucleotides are TGTGCCAGCAGCCCCCACTGGACAGGGGGCAACACCGGGGAGCTGTTTTTT. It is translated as CASSPHWTGGNTGELFF.

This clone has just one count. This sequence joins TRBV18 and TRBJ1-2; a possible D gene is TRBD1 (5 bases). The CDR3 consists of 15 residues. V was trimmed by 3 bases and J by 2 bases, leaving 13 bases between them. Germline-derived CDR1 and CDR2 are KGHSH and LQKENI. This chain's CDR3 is CASSPDQGVNYGYTF. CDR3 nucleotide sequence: TGTGCCAGCTCACCGGACCAAGGGGTGAACTATGGCTACACCTTC.

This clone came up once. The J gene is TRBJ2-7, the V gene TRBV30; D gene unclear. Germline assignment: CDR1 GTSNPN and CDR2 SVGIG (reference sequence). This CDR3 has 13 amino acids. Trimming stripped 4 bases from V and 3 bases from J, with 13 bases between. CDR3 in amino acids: CAWTSGYSYEQYF. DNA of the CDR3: TGTGCCTGGACTTCAGGCTACAGCTACGAGCAGTACTTC.

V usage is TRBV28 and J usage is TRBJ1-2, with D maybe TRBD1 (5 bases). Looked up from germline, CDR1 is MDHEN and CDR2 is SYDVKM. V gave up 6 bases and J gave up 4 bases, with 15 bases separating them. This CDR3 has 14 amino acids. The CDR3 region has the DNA TGTGCCAGCAGGATCCAGGAGGGGCCCTATGGCTACACCTTC. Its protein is CASRIQEGPYGYTF.